This T cell receptor (beta chain) was recovered during a study of Tregs in tolerant kidney transplant recipients. The study's findings and limits: No direct test of biological reproducibility was done here.

This clone was picked up a small number of times. Its antigen is currently unknown. The CDR3 runs 15 residues. V was shortened by 6 bases and J by 2 bases, with 16 bases between the two germline ends. Per the germline V gene, CDR1 is MNHNY and CDR2 is SVGAGI (reference sequence). Unstimulated regulatory T cells (CD4+CD25+CD127-), CD4+CD25- non-regulatory cells, CD4 and CD8 cells were FACS-sorted from thawed PBMCs. Method: immunoSEQ multiplex PCR; TCRdb's copy keeps in-frame clones and lacks some. The data show hundreds of thousands of clones, more than 65% seen once. Material for sequencing was CD4+ T cells from blood. V and J are TRBV6-6 and TRBJ2-5; D unclear. The TCR sequence derives from a human donor in good health. Here the CDR3 DNA reads TGTGCCAGCAGCCGACTCCTCTGGGAACAAGAGACCCAGTACTTC. This codes for CASSRLLWEQETQYF.